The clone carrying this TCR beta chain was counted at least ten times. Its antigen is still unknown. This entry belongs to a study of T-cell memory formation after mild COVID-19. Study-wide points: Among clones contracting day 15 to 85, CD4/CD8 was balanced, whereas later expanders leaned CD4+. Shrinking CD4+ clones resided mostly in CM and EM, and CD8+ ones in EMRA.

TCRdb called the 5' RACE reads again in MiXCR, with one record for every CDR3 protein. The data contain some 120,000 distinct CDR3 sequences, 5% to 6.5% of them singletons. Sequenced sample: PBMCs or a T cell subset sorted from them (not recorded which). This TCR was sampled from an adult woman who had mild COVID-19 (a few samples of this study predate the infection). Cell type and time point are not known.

The CDR3 sequence: CASSLKLDPNQPQHF. The CDR3 region has the DNA TGTGCCAGCAGCTTAAAGCTGGATCCCAATCAGCCCCAGCATTTT. The V gene is TRBV7-8, the J gene TRBJ1-5; D uncertain. Trimming pared 2 bases from V and 3 bases from J, leaving 11 bases between. The germline V gene has CDR1 SGHVS and CDR2 FQNEAQ. The CDR3 consists of 15 residues.